Below, 14 T cell receptor beta chains from the same sample are listed, as sequenced in a study of identical twins. TCRdb redid the calling of the 5' RACE reads with MiXCR, one entry per CDR3 protein. The sample consists of about 430,000 distinct CDR3 sequences, around 18% of them appearing once. What was sequenced was naive T cells sorted from blood. These receptors were collected from a man aged 45-65 years in good health.

This chain uses TRBV5-1 with TRBJ2-1; D remains ambiguous. The CDR3 totals 12 residues. V was clipped by 2 bases and J by 7 bases, with 7 bases between them. Germline values: CDR1 SGHRS, CDR2 YFSETQ. The DNA for the CDR3 is TGCGCCAGCAGCTTTGTTCCAAATGAGCAGTTCTTC. This codes for CASSFVPNEQFF.

This clonotype has a handful of counts. The chain recombines TRBV5-1 with TRBJ1-1; 7 bases are a match to TRBD1. The germline CDR1 and CDR2 sequences are SGHRS and YFSETQ. V trimming: 5 bases; J trimming: 3 bases; junction bases outside the gene matches: 13. CDR3 length: 16 residues. CDR3 nucleotide sequence: TGCGCCAGCAGGTTGACAGGGAGTGTAGTGGACACTGAAGCTTTCTTT. This codes for CASRLTGSVVDTEAFF.

V usage is TRBV15 and J usage is TRBJ2-5, with a tentative D call TRBD2 (6 bases). Germline V CDR1 and CDR2: LNHNV, YYDKDF (reference sequence). Trimming shortened V by 1 base and J by 4 bases, and 13 bases separated the two germline ends. CDR3 length: 15 amino acids. CDR3 nucleotides: TGTGCCACCAGCAGAGCCGCGGGATTGGCAGAGACCCAGTACTTC. Encoded protein: CATSRAAGLAETQYF.

This sequence joins TRBV29-1 and TRBJ1-1, with D unresolved. The CDR3 sequence is 14 residues long. V was shortened by 0 bases and J by 0 bases, with 8 bases between the two germline ends. Germline CDR1 SQVTM, CDR2 ANQGSEA. CDR3 region: CSVEEPALNTEAFF. Here the CDR3 DNA reads TGCAGCGTTGAAGAACCAGCTTTGAACACTGAAGCTTTCTTT.

The V and J genes are TRBV15 and TRBJ2-7, with no clear D. Germline loops: CDR1 LNHNV, CDR2 YYDKDF (reference sequence). Trimming shortened V by 1 base and J by 4 bases, and 2 bases separated the two germline ends. This CDR3 contains 11 residues. In DNA form, the CDR3 reads TGTGCCACCAGCAGAGGGTACGAGCAGTACTTC. Translated: CATSRGYEQYF. Full variable domain (outside the CDR3, taken from reference TRBV15 and TRBJ2-7): DAMVIQNPRYQVTQFGKPVTLSCSQTLNHNVMYWYQQKSSQAPKLLFHYYDKDFNNEADTPDNFQSRRPNTSFCFLDIRSPGLGDTAMYLCATSRGYEQYFGPGTRLTVT.

This clonotype was detected ten times or more. This rearrangement joins TRBV7-2 to TRBJ2-2; D is unclear. This CDR3 has 16 residues. V lost 5 bases and J 0 bases, leaving 13 bases between the germline ends. The V gene's germline CDR1 is SGHTA and CDR2 FQGNSA. CDR3 sequence (DNA): TGTGCCAGCAGCCCCAATTATCGGGCGAACACCGGGGAGCTGTTTTTT. This sequence encodes CASSPNYRANTGELFF.

This clonotype has at least ten counts. The V and J genes are TRBV4-3 and TRBJ1-2; D remains ambiguous. V lost 1 base and J lost 2, with 11 bases in between. From germline, CDR1 is LGHNA and CDR2 YSLEER. CDR3 length: 15 residues. The CDR3 DNA is TGCGCCAGCAGCCAAGTGGCCAGCTACAACTATGGCTACACCTTC. Its protein product is CASSQVASYNYGYTF.

Remarks on this clonotype: An end of the junction does not agree with germline; a read error may underlie this. The CDR3 DNA sequence: TGCGCCAGCAGGTTATTTGAGACCGGGGAGCCGTTTTTT. Protein sequence: CASRLFETGEPFF. The J gene is TRBJ2-2, the V gene TRBV5-1, with D perhaps TRBD2 (5 bases). CDR1 SGHRS and CDR2 YFSETQ come from the germline V gene. There are 13 residues in the CDR3.

The CDR3 here is CAISGSSGGPYEQYF. CDR3 DNA sequence: TGTGCCATCAGTGGTTCTAGCGGGGGACCCTACGAGCAGTACTTC. J is TRBJ2-7 and V is TRBV10-3, with 10 bases aligning to TRBD2. The germline CDR1 and CDR2 sequences are ENHRY and SYGVKD. V trimming: 4 bases; J trimming: 2 bases; junction bases outside the gene matches: 5. The CDR3 is 15 residues long.

The CDR3 protein is CATSRDFSGLRGKQFF. Written as DNA, the CDR3 is TGTGCCACCAGCAGAGATTTTTCCGGGTTGAGGGGTAAGCAGTTCTTC. The chain is built from TRBV15 and TRBJ2-1, with D perhaps given as TRBD1 or TRBD2 (5 bases each). Germline CDR1 is LNHNV and CDR2 is YYDKDF (reference sequence). The V gene lost 0 bases and the J gene lost 11 bases, with 20 bases spanning the gap. The CDR3 has 16 residues.

This clonotype occurred a few times. The chain has TRBV10-3 and TRBJ2-1; perhaps D is TRBD1 or TRBD2 (5 bases each). This CDR3 has 15 amino acids. V lost 4 bases and J 6 bases, leaving 16 bases between the germline ends. Germline V gene lookup returns CDR1 ENHRY and CDR2 SYGVKD. As DNA, the CDR3 is TGTGCCATCAGTGTGGGGGAACTTGGGGGCAATGAGCAGTTCTTC. This sequence encodes CAISVGELGGNEQFF.

CDR3 nucleotides: TGCGCCAGCAGCCATGAAAGACAGGGACTAGCGGGAGCCTACAATGAGCAGTTCTTC. It translates to CASSHERQGLAGAYNEQFF. V is TRBV4-1 and J is TRBJ2-1; 14 nucleotides match TRBD2. V trimming: 3 bases; J trimming: 2 bases; junction bases outside the gene matches: 9. From germline, CDR1 is MGHRA and CDR2 YSYEKL. CDR3 size: 19 residues.

V and J are TRBV5-1 and TRBJ2-7; a weak D match, TRBD1 (5 bases). With 1 base removed from V and 5 bases from J, the gap between germline ends came to 10 bases. The CDR3 totals 13 residues. Germline CDR1 SGHRS, CDR2 YFSETQ. The CDR3 spells CASSLTRVHEQYF. CDR3 coding DNA: TGCGCCAGCAGCTTGACCAGGGTCCACGAGCAGTACTTC.

This clonotype was found a few times. The V call is TRBV12-3 or TRBV12-4, the J call TRBJ2-1, with 9 bases identical to TRBD2. The CDR3 extends over 15 amino acids. J lost 4 bases, V lost 5 bases, and 6 bases had no gene match. The CDR3 nucleotides are TGTGCCAGCAGTCCCCATGCGGGAGGGTACAATGAGCAGTTCTTC. It codes for CASSPHAGGYNEQFF.